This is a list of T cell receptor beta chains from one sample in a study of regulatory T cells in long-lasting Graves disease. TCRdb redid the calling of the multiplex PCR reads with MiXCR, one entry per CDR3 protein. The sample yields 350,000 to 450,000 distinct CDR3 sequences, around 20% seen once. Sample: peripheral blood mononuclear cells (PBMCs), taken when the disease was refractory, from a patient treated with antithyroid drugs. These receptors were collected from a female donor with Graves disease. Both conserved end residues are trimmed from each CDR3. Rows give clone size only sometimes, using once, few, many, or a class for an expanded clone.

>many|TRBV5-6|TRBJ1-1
ASSRSRQVGNTEAF
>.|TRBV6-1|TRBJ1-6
ASSERTGGPSPLH
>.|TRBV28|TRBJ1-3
ASSRPGTFTGNTIY
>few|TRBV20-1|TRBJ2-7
SARDSGTYEQY
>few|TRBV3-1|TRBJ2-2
ASSQDGGSGETGELF
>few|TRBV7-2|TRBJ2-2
ASSFSASSGNTGELF
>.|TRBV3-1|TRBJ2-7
ASSRSSTVVVGSAYEQY
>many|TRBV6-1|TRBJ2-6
ASIPAGSGANVLT
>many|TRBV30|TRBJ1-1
AWSGTSNTEAF
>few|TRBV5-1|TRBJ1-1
ASSLDSSGSYEAF
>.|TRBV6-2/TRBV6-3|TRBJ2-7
ASSSDRGNYEQY
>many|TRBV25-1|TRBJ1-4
ASSERVFRLGVNEKLF
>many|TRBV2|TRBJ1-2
ASSASYGYT
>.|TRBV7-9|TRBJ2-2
ASSLADGELF
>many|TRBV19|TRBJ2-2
ASSIGTTGELF
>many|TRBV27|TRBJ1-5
ASSLVSQGNQPQH
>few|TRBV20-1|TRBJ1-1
SASGGQEAF
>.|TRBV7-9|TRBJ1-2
ASSSQLSTGQVYGYT
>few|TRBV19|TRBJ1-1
ASSSGGGEAF
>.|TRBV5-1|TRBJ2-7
ASSLVTSGDIFYEQY
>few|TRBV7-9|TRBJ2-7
ASSLGVGLTNYEQY
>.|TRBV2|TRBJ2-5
ASRRSGRQETQY
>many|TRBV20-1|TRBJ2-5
SARGLAGEQETQY
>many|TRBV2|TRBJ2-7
ASRGPGGSSYEQY
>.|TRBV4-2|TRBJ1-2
ASSQETRPNYGYT
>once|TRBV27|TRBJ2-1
ASNLAGVSYNEQF
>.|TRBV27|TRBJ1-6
ASSLRYNSPLH
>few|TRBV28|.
ASSRYNEQF
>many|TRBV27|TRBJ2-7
ASKLAGTYEQY
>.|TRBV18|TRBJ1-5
ASSLQGPPQH
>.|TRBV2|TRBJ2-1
ARRDPGQGRNEQF
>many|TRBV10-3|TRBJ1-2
AISESETGRINYGYT
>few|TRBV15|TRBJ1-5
ATSRDRTISNQPQH
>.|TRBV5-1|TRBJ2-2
ASTSGGGTGELV